The sequence of this T cell receptor (beta chain) was determined in a study of tumor-infiltrating lymphocytes in localized non-small cell lung cancer. Broader study findings: Tumor T-cell fraction from TCR sequencing was not associated with recurrence-free survival (p = 0.61).

As for this clone: Its antigen is still unknown.

CDR3 length equals 15 residues. Germline V gene sequence: CDR1 SGHVS, CDR2 FQNEAQ. Trimming took off 5 bases at V and 5 bases at J, with 19 bases between the two ends. TCRdb keeps only in-frame clones here, not all; method: immunoSEQ multiplex PCR. The data contain about 16,000 clones, 70% to 85% of them seen just once; the ten biggest clones take up approximately 6.8%. Input material: lung tumor tissue. The receptor comes from a human donor with non-small cell lung cancer. The V call is TRBV7-8, the J call TRBJ2-7; TRBD1 might be the D (6 bases). The CDR3 DNA follows: TGTGCCAGCAGCCCTTCGGCAGGGGCTATCCACGAGCAGTACTTC. This translates into CASSPSAGAIHEQYF.